This TCR beta chain is from a study of blood T cell repertoires in COVID-19. The CDR3 consists of 15 residues. Losses at the gene ends were 4 bases for V and 4 bases for J; bases not matched to a gene: 6. Germline V gene data show CDR1 as MNHEY and CDR2 as SVGAGI. Measured with immunoSEQ multiplex PCR; TCRdb has only the in-frame clones, and not every one. Here the sample spans roughly 60,000 clones, around four fifths being singletons. The specimen sequenced was peripheral blood. This clonotype originated in a man aged 25-40 years with COVID-19, enrolled during active disease. The chain employs TRBV6-5 and TRBJ1-2, with TRBD1 matching over 10 bases. The CDR3 spells CASSFRDRGTYGYTF. The CDR3 DNA is TGTGCCAGCAGTTTTCGGGACAGGGGAACCTATGGCTACACCTTC.